This T cell receptor (beta chain) was sequenced in a study of blood T cell repertoires in COVID-19. Germline V gives CDR1 MNHEY, CDR2 SMNVEV (reference sequence). Trimming took off 2 bases at V and 4 bases at J, with 14 bases between the two ends. The CDR3 is 15 residues long. This clone was counted only a few times. Methods used by the authors: The assay estimated nucleated cells by amplifying reference gene primers. Libraries were prepared by immunoSEQ multiplex PCR; TCRdb keeps only in-frame clonotypes and omits some of them. V, J and clone size were drawn from that table, and D and trimming were deduced from the DNA. The data hold 130,000 to 150,000 clones, with over 80% observed a single time.

Sequencing used peripheral blood. The chain couples TRBV27 to TRBJ1-2; D remains unclear. The TCR originated in a woman aged 40 to 50 with active or convalescent COVID-19. CDR3 DNA: TGTGCCAGCAGTTTAGTGGCAGATCCCGCCTATGGCTACACCTTC. Amino acid sequence: CASSLVADPAYGYTF.